This T cell receptor beta chain comes out of a study of blood T cell repertoires in COVID-19 (dated by TCRdb to 2019 to 2021). Study-level background: Samples covering the acute and convalescent phases of COVID-19 were provided by collaborators in the United States, Italy and Spain. The material from the prospective study consisted of cDNA or gDNA derived from T cells, B-cell-depleted T cells, or PBMCs. Subjects who had been exposed to COVID-19, were actively infected with it, or had recovered from it provided the deeply sampled blood TCRbeta repertoires that made up the dataset. The repertoires were released in a freely available public database intended as a resource for research on the immune response to SARS-CoV-2. Samples came from the ongoing ImmuneRACE study (first 160 participants) plus 1,254 subjects from 6 global collaborators. Nearly every sample came with metadata listing a de-identified subject ID, COVID-19 status, age in years and sex. Where available, HLA class I and class II types were obtained from metadata supplied by the sample provider rather than from assay-based typing.

Whole blood was collected in K2EDTA tubes by collaborating institutions according to the institutions' own protocols. For TCRbeta analysis, collaborators shipped samples as frozen whole blood, isolated PBMCs, or DNA extracted from either of those sample types. Details on this clone: There is no known antigen for this receptor. No base quality values were provided; no much bigger clone lies one nucleotide off.

The CDR3 spans 12 residues, from the cysteine through the phenylalanine. Left in the record is the CDR3 DNA by itself, 36 bases read in frame from the first base. CDR1 and CDR2, looked up from the germline V gene, are KGHDR and SFDVKD. The germline ends are 11 bases apart after V is trimmed by 12 bases and J by 1 base. The immunoSEQ Assay, a bias-controlled multiplex PCR, was used to amplify TCRbeta CDR3 regions from genomic DNA. The paper's data handling went like this. Within the assay, amplification of reference gene primers was used to estimate how many nucleated cells each sample contained. Sequence reads were collapsed and filtered to measure the absolute abundance of every unique TCRbeta CDR3 rearrangement. Productive Simpson clonality was computed per sample as the square root of Simpson's diversity index over productive rearrangements. Imported from immuneACCESS, the table was reduced by TCRdb to in-frame sequences with V and J called. These copies leave out some clones; in studies compared against another copy, an unresolved V gene accounts for under half, and the cause of the remainder is not known. V and J calls plus clone size are reproduced from that table; the DNA served to infer D and trimming. The sample table records 15,000 to 20,000 clones; more than 85% of these occur just once. Jointly, the top ten make up around 5% of the sample.

The paper as a whole reports these results and caveats: How much clinical and demographic metadata was included differed by source and by participant, and the metadata was provided uncurated.

The sequenced material came from peripheral blood. The chain is encoded by TRBV24-1 joined to TRBJ1-1; the D gene cannot be resolved reliably. The source is a human donor in a cohort sampled during active COVID-19. The DNA sequence is given as TGTGCCCCACAAGAGGAGAACACTGAAGCTTTCTTT. Its coded protein is CAPQEENTEAFF.